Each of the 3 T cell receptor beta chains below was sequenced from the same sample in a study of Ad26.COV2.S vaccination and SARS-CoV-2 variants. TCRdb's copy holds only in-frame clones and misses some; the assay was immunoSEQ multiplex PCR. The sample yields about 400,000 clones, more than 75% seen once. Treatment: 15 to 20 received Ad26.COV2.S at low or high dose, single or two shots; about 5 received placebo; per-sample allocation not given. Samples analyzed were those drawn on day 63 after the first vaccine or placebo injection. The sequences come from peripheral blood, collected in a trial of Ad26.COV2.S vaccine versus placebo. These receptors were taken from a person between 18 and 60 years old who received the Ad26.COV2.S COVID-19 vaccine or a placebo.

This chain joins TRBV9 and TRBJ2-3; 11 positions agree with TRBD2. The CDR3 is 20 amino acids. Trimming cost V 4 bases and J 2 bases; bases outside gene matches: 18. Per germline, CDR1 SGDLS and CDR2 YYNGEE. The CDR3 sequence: CASSTGRTTIAGGPTDTQYF. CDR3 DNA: TGTGCCAGCAGCACGGGGCGGACAACTATAGCGGGGGGGCCCACAGATACGCAGTATTTT.

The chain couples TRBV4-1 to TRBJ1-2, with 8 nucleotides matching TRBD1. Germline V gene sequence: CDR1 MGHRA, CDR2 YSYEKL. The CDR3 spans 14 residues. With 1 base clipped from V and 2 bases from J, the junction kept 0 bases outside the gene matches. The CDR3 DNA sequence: TGCGCCAGCAGCCAAGGGACAGGGAACTATGGCTACACCTTC. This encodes CASSQGTGNYGYTF.

In DNA, the CDR3 is TGTGCCTGGGAACCCGGGACAGGGGGGATCACCGGGGAGCTGTTTTTT. Amino acids: CAWEPGTGGITGELFF. The chain employs TRBV30 and TRBJ2-2; 11 nucleotides match TRBD1. With V trimmed by 5 bases and J by 4 bases, 9 bases remained unmatched. Germline V gene sequence: CDR1 GTSNPN, CDR2 SVGIG (reference sequence). The CDR3 runs to 16 residues.